This TCR beta chain was sequenced in a study of control samples from healthy donors and cancer patients. Method: immunoSEQ multiplex PCR; TCRdb's copy keeps in-frame clones and lacks some. Among just under 75,000 clones listed, roughly 87% were seen once. The CDR3 consists of 19 residues. CDR1 MNHNS and CDR2 SASEGT come from the germline V gene. With 0 bases removed from V and 2 bases from J, the gap between germline ends came to 20 bases. Source material: blood. The sequence derives from a woman aged 50 to 65 in good health. The gene calls are TRBV6-1 and TRBJ2-1; tentative D call: TRBD2 (6 bases). The chain's CDR3 is CASSEAPWTTFTAYNEQFF. The CDR3 DNA reads as TGTGCCAGCAGTGAAGCCCCCTGGACTACCTTTACGGCCTACAATGAGCAGTTCTTC.